The 7 T cell receptor beta chains below come from one sample, sequenced in a study of blood T cell dynamics during melanoma immunotherapy. Time point of the sample: week 3, after first cycle of checkpoint inhibitor. Method: immunoSEQ multiplex PCR; TCRdb's copy keeps in-frame clones and lacks some. The table has about 15,000 clones, more than 85% seen once. Material: blood, obtained from a patient treated with checkpoint blockade. All receptors come from a human donor with melanoma.

V gene TRBV18 combines with J gene TRBJ2-1; 12 bases match TRBD2. V trimming: 3 bases; J trimming: 6 bases; junction bases outside the gene matches: 3. Germline V gives CDR1 KGHSH, CDR2 LQKENI. The CDR3 is 15 amino acids. The CDR3 coding sequence is TGTGCCAGCTCACCGGTGACTAGCGGGGGCAATGAGCAGTTCTTC. Translating it yields CASSPVTSGGNEQFF.

V usage is TRBV27 and J usage is TRBJ2-5; 8 nucleotides match TRBD2. The ends lost 2 bases at V and 0 bases at J; junction bases unmatched: 8. CDR3 length: 17 amino acids. CDR1 is MNHEY, CDR2 SMNVEV, per germline (reference sequence). The CDR3 loop reads CASSLIGRAQYQETQYF. The CDR3, as DNA: TGTGCCAGCAGTTTAATCGGGAGGGCACAGTACCAAGAGACCCAGTACTTC.

The V call is TRBV6-5, the J call TRBJ1-2; TRBD1 is a possible D gene (5 bases). The CDR3 is 11 residues long. The ends were cut back, 4 bases at V and 12 bases at J, with 12 bases in the middle. In germline, CDR1 is MNHEY, CDR2 SVGAGI. The CDR3 sequence: CASSFGGFDTF. The DNA of the CDR3 is TGTGCCAGCAGTTTCGGGGGGTTCGACACCTTC.

This rearrangement joins TRBV11-2 to TRBJ1-2; a possible D gene is TRBD1 (5 bases). The V end lost 1 base, the J end lost 1 base, and 10 bases lay between the germline ends. The CDR3 spans 15 residues. The germline gives CDR1 SGHAT, CDR2 FQNNGV. CDR3 region: CASSLVGGGNYGYTF. The CDR3 coding sequence is TGTGCCAGCAGCTTAGTTGGGGGGGGTAACTATGGCTACACCTTC.

The chain joins TRBV6-6 to TRBJ2-7, with 11 bases that match TRBD1. The CDR3 runs to 15 residues. Germline CDR1 MNHNY, CDR2 SVGAGI (reference sequence). Germline trimming cut 8 bases from V and 5 bases from J; bases unmatched to any gene: 11. The DNA of the CDR3 is TGTGCCAGCGCCGAGAAGGACAGGGGGCGCGACGAGCAGTACTTC. Translation gives CASAEKDRGRDEQYF.

Only one count was recorded for this clone. V and J are TRBV28 and TRBJ1-2; 9 nucleotides line up with TRBD1. Losses at the gene ends were 5 bases for V and 1 base for J; bases not matched to a gene: 5. The germline V gene encodes CDR1 MDHEN and CDR2 SYDVKM. The CDR3 consists of 15 residues. The CDR3 DNA sequence: TGTGCCAGCAGTCCCCGGGACAGGGATAACTATGGCTACACCTTC. Encoded protein: CASSPRDRDNYGYTF.

The rearrangement uses TRBV18 and TRBJ2-7; possibly TRBD1 for D (6 bases). CDR1 KGHSH and CDR2 LQKENI come from the germline V gene. The CDR3 has 14 residues. Trimming stripped 2 bases from V and 7 bases from J, with 15 bases between. In DNA form, the CDR3 reads TGTGCCAGCTCACCAAGGACAGCCCCTTGGGAGCAGTACTTC. Amino acid sequence: CASSPRTAPWEQYF.